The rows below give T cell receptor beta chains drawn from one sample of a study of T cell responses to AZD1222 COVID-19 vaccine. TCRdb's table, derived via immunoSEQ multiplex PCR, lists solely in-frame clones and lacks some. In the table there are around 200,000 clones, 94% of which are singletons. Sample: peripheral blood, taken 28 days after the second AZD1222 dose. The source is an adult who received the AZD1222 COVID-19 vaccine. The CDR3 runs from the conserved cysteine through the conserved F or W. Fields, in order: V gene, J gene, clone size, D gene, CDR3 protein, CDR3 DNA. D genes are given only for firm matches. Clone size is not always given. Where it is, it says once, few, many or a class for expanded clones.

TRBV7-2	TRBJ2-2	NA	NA	CASSLGSNTGELFF	TGTGCCAGCAGCTTAGGTTCGAACACCGGGGAGCTGTTTTTT
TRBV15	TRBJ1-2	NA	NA	CATSPRGAFGDGYTF	TGTGCCACCAGCCCTCGAGGGGCCTTCGGGGATGGCTACACCTTC
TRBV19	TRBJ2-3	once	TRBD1	CASSIRTGTSTDTQYF	TGTGCCAGTAGTATCAGGACAGGGACTAGCACAGATACGCAGTATTTT
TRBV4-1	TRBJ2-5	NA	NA	CASSPQRGLQETQYF	TGCGCCAGCAGCCCCCAACGGGGACTCCAAGAGACCCAGTACTTC
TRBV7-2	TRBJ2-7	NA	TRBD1	CASSYPDRGSYEQYF	TGTGCCAGCAGCTACCCCGACAGGGGCTCCTACGAGCAGTACTTC
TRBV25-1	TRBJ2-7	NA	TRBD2	CASSDGSGGAYEQYF	TGTGCCAGCAGTGATGGGAGCGGGGGGGCCTACGAGCAGTACTTC
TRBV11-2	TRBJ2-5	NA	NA	CASSLERSETQYF	TGTGCCAGCAGCTTAGAAAGGTCAGAGACCCAGTACTTC
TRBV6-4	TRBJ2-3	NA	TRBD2	CATSSTSGGDTQYF	TGTGCCACTTCTTCGACTAGCGGGGGAGATACGCAGTATTTT
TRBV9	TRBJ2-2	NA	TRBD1	CASSVEGGGIGELFF	TGTGCCAGCAGCGTAGAAGGGGGCGGTATCGGGGAGCTGTTTTTT
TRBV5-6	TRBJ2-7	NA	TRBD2	CASSFGATSGSYEQYF	TGTGCCAGCAGCTTTGGGGCGACTAGCGGTTCCTACGAGCAGTACTTC
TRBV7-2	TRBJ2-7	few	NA	CASSPRTTREQYF	TGTGCCAGCAGCCCCAGGACGACGCGGGAGCAGTACTTC
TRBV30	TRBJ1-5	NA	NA	CAWGDSFNQPQHF	TGTGCCTGGGGCGACAGCTTCAATCAGCCCCAGCATTTT
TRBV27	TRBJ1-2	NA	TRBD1	CASSSTGTDHYGYTF	TGTGCCAGCAGTAGCACCGGGACAGATCACTATGGCTACACCTTC
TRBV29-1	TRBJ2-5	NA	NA	CSGFSPGETQYF	TGCAGCGGTTTCTCTCCGGGAGAGACCCAGTACTTC
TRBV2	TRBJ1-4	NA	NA	CASSFQRHVNEKLFF	TGTGCCAGCAGTTTTCAGCGACACGTAAATGAAAAACTGTTTTTT
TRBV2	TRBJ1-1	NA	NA	CASLREAVNTEAFF	TGTGCCAGCTTAAGGGAGGCAGTTAACACTGAAGCTTTCTTT
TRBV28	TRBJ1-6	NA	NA	CASSLSAGGNSPLHF	TGTGCCAGCAGTTTATCGGCAGGCGGTAATTCACCCCTCCACTTT
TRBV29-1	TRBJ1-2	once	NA	CSVERVKAGYTF	TGCAGCGTTGAGAGGGTAAAGGCTGGCTACACCTTC
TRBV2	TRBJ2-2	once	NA	CASSDAGTGELFF	TGTGCCAGCAGTGACGCAGGCACCGGGGAGCTGTTTTTT
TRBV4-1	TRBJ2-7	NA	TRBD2	CASSQSGLAGDEQYF	TGCGCCAGCAGCCAATCGGGACTAGCGGGTGACGAGCAGTACTTC
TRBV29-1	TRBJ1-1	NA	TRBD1	CSARPGQRTTEAFF	TGCAGCGCCAGGCCGGGACAGAGAACCACTGAAGCTTTCTTT
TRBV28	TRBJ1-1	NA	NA	CASSLSLGAREAFF	TGTGCCAGCAGTTTGAGTCTGGGGGCGAGGGAAGCTTTCTTT
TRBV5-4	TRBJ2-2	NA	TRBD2	CASSFLAGGTGELFF	TGTGCCAGCAGCTTTCTAGCGGGAGGTACCGGGGAGCTGTTTTTT
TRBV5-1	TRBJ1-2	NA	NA	CASSLGQDYYGYTF	TGCGCCAGCAGCTTGGGACAGGACTACTATGGCTACACCTTC
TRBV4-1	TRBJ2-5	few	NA	CASRQDSGFETQYF	TGCGCCAGCAGACAAGATTCGGGATTTGAGACCCAGTACTTC
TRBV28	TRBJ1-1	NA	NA	CAIGTEAFF	TGTGCCATCGGCACTGAAGCTTTCTTT
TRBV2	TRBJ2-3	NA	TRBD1	CASTSPGGTGFSDTQYF	TGTGCCAGCACCTCCCCTGGGGGGACAGGGTTTTCGGATACGCAGTATTTT
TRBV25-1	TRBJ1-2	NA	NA	CASSGQYYGYTF	TGTGCCAGCAGTGGACAGTACTATGGCTACACCTTC
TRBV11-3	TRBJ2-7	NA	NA	CASSPPVARREQYF	TGTGCCAGCAGCCCTCCGGTGGCCCGGAGGGAGCAGTACTTC
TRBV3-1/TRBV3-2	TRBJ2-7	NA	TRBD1	CASSPWTGMKEQYF	TGTGCCAGCAGCCCTTGGACAGGGATGAAGGAGCAGTACTTC
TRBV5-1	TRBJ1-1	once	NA	CASSSVTNTEAFF	TGCGCCAGCAGCTCGGTTACGAACACTGAAGCTTTCTTT
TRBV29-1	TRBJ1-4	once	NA	CSVSTTTAKLFF	TGCAGCGTATCCACCACGACAGCAAAACTGTTTTTT
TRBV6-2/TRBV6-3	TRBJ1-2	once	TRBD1	CASSPRDRGIFYGYTF	TGTGCCAGCAGTCCCCGGGACAGGGGGATTTTCTATGGCTACACCTTC
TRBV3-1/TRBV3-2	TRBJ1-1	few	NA	CASSQYQGSTEAFF	TGTGCCAGCAGCCAGTACCAGGGATCCACTGAAGCTTTCTTT
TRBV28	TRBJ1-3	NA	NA	CASSPRGNTIYF	TGTGCCAGCAGCCCCCGTGGAAACACCATATATTTT
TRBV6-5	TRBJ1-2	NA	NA	CASSPGTTAYGYTF	TGTGCCAGCAGTCCCGGGACAACAGCGTATGGCTACACCTTC
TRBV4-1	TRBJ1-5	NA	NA	CASSQDRNQPQHF	TGCGCCAGCAGCCAAGACCGGAATCAGCCCCAGCATTTT
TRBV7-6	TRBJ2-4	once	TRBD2	CASSLAPSGVNIQYF	TGTGCCAGCAGCTTAGCCCCCAGCGGGGTGAACATTCAGTACTTC
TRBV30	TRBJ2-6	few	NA	CAWSVSPEANVLTF	TGTGCCTGGAGTGTATCTCCGGAGGCCAACGTCCTGACTTTC